This T cell receptor beta chain appears in the sequencing data of a study of T cell repertoires in cytomegalovirus infection (dated by TCRdb to between 2018 and 2021). Study-wide context: Alongside well-studied HLA-B-restricted epitopes, the peptide stimulations were aimed at recently identified HLA-C-restricted CMV epitopes, whose presentation resists viral immunomodulation. Donor HLA type was relevant to the analysis, as public TCR beta signatures indicated carriage of CMV infection together with the matching HLA type. Points the paper makes about the study in general: Cumulative frequency of public TCR beta family members discriminated carriers of CMV infection plus the relevant HLA type in this cohort and an independent 352-donor cohort. The ex vivo response was dominated by HLA-C-restricted CMV-specific TCR beta clonotypes, which also provided the single most frequent clonotype in two of eight donors.

The reads were generated on an Illumina HiSeq 1500. TCRdb took the public reads, trimmed them with fastp at Q25, ran MiXCR for clone calling and kept in-frame beta chains. Entries are consolidated by CDR3 protein sequence, retaining the most common genes and DNA. Counted in this sample were about 280,000 distinct CDR3 sequences; 20% to 25% of them appeared once. The ten largest clones capture approximately 19% of the sample. The CDR3 numbers 15 residues from cysteine through phenylalanine. Only the CDR3 region is kept as DNA, spanning 45 bases read in frame from base 1. CDR1 and CDR2 were assigned from the germline V gene as SGHVS and FQNEAQ. V and J are trimmed by 3 bases and 8 bases, and the gene matches miss 10 bases of the junction. The treatment or condition label for this specimen denotes: in vitro stimulation with specific CMV peptide epitopes to enrich CMV-specific T cells. This clonotype was found many times. Its antigen remains unidentified. The record has no base qualities; no much larger clone is one base away.

The input for sequencing was cultured PBMCs, taken from culture after CMV antigen stimulation. The chain joins TRBV7-8 to TRBJ2-1, with TRBD2 matching 7 junction bases. The receptor was isolated from a human donor in good health (CMV status not recorded). Some clones in this sample may be carry-over from other donors' samples. The CDR3 region has the sequence CASSLSGLVLDEQFF. The bases are TGTGCCAGCAGCTTGTCTGGACTAGTCTTGGATGAGCAGTTCTTC.